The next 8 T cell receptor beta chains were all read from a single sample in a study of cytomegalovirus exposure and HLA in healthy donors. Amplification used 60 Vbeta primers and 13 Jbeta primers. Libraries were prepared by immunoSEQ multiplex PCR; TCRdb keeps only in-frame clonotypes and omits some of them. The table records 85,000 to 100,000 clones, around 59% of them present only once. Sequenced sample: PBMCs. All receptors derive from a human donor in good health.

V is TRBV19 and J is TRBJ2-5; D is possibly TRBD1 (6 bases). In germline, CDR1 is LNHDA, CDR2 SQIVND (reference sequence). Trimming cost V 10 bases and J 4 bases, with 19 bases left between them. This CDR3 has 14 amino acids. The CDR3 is CATSQQGRSETQYF. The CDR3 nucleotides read TGTGCCACCTCCCAACAGGGTCGGTCAGAGACCCAGTACTTC.

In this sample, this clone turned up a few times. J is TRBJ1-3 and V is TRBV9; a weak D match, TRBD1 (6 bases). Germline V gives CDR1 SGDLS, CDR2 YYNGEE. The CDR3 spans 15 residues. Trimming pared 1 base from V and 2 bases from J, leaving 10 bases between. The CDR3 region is CASSVSGQTGNTIYF. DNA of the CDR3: TGTGCCAGCAGCGTAAGCGGACAGACTGGAAACACCATATATTTT. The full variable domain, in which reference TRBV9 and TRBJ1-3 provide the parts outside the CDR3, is DSGVTQTPKHLITATGQRVTLRCSPRSGDLSVYWYQQSLDQGLQFLIQYYNGEERAKGNILERFSAQQFPDLHSELNLSSLELGDSALYFCASSVSGQTGNTIYFGEGSWLTVV.

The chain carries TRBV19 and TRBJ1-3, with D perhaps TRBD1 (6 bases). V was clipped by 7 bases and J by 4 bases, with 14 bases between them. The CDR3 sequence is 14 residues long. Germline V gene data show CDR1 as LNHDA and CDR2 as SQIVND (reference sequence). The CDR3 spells CASTAWGRGNTIYF. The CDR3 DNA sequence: TGTGCCAGTACTGCATGGGGGCGCGGAAACACCATATATTTT.

CDR3 bases: TGTGCCAGCAGTCTAGCCCTAGCGGGGGCCGACAATGAGCAGTTCTTC. Its translation: CASSLALAGADNEQFF. This chain joins TRBV9 and TRBJ2-1; 10 positions match TRBD2. Per germline, CDR1 SGDLS and CDR2 YYNGEE. The trim removed 5 bases at V and 5 bases at J, leaving 10 bases unmatched. The CDR3 has 16 residues.

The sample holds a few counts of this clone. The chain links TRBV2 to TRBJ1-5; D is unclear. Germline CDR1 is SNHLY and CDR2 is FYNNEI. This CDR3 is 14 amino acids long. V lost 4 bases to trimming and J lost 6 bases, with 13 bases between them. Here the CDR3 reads CASSALSGTQPQHF. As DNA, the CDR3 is TGTGCCAGCAGTGCTCTCTCGGGTACTCAGCCCCAGCATTTT.

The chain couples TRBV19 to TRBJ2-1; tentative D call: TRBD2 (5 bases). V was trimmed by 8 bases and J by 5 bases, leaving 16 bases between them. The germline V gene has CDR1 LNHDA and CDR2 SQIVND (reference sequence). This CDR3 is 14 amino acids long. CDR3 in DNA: TGTGCCAGTCGCCCCGAAGGGAGACACAATGAGCAGTTCTTC. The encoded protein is CASRPEGRHNEQFF.

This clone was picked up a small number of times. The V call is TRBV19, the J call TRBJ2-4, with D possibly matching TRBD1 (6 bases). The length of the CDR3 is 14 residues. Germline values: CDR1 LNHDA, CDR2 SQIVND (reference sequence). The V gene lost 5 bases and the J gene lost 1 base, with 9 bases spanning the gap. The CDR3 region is CASSSDRAKNIQYF. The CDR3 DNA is TGTGCCAGTAGTTCCGACAGGGCCAAAAACATTCAGTACTTC.

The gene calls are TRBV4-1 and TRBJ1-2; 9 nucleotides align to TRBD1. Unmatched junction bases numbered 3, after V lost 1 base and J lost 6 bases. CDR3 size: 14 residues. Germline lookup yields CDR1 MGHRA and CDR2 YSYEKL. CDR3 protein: CASSQVGTGNGYTF. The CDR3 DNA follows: TGCGCCAGCAGCCAAGTGGGGACAGGGAATGGCTACACCTTC.